These T cell receptor beta chains were read from a single sample in a study of blood T cells in healthy people across ages. TCRdb reanalysed the 5' RACE reads using MiXCR and keeps one entry per CDR3 protein. The sample shows about 290,000 distinct CDR3 sequences, roughly 26% of them seen only once. The sequencing sample was made of blood. Receptor source: a woman aged 70-85 years in good health. Both conserved end residues are trimmed from each CDR3.

v_call	j_call	cdr3_aa
TRBV20-1	TRBJ2-7	SATKGSWEQY
TRBV5-1	TRBJ2-5	ASSGGTSGETQY
TRBV5-1	TRBJ2-6	ASSLGSGTGANVLT
TRBV20-1	TRBJ1-3	SAAKQGSGNTIY
TRBV15	TRBJ2-3	ATSSGTGSTDTQY
TRBV6-1	TRBJ2-7	ASSEAWASGSTYEQY
TRBV13	TRBJ1-4	ASSQGPPSDEKLL
TRBV4-3	TRBJ2-3	ASSQDTSGSIGDTQY
TRBV28	TRBJ1-6	ASSPGTLKGSSPLH
TRBV20-1	TRBJ1-3	SARKGQNSGNTIY
TRBV7-9	NA	ASSWGRGSEDGNEQF
TRBV20-1	TRBJ2-1	SASPSLADWIVNEQF
TRBV7-3	TRBJ2-3	ASSLRGGSDTQY
TRBV9	TRBJ1-1	ASSLMEGIGTEAF
TRBV7-2	TRBJ2-3	ASSATFRNPSDTQY
TRBV4-3	TRBJ2-3	ASSQLLAGGPSTDTQY
TRBV2	TRBJ1-1	ASSEKPAGGPEAF
TRBV12-3/TRBV12-4	TRBJ2-3	ASSFTGTSQDTQY
TRBV2	TRBJ2-6	ASTLQGESGANVLT
TRBV19	TRBJ2-2	ASSATGGNGELF
TRBV29-1	TRBJ2-1	SVGITSNNEQF
TRBV12-3/TRBV12-4	TRBJ2-5	ASRPQGQETQY
TRBV20-1	TRBJ2-3	SYHAGGLGDTQY
TRBV6-1	TRBJ2-2	ASSSSGRETGELF
TRBV7-2	NA	ASSYRRTSGNEQF
TRBV6-2/TRBV6-3	TRBJ2-1	ASSYVGLGYNEQF
TRBV14	TRBJ2-1	ASSTLAGPYNEQF
TRBV7-9	NA	ASTQAGRIGEQF
TRBV28	TRBJ2-1	ASSPRTEQF
TRBV7-2	TRBJ2-1	ASSESGREYNEQF
TRBV20-1	TRBJ2-5	SARAAGSGTETQY
TRBV12-3/TRBV12-4	TRBJ2-4	ASSLGVGLAGGGNIQY
TRBV20-1	NA	SASKASGKVYEQY
TRBV7-9	TRBJ2-7	ASRDASVYEQY
TRBV18	NA	ASSLAGTGSYEQY
TRBV10-3	TRBJ2-2	AISEVGQRDTGELF
TRBV20-1	TRBJ2-1	SARILPPGSRESEQF
TRBV10-3	TRBJ2-3	AITKGGSTDTQY
TRBV11-2	TRBJ1-4	ASSRGQGKVKEKLF
TRBV20-1	TRBJ2-5	SVPAGGSQETQY
TRBV18	TRBJ1-1	ASSPYDGGDTEAF
TRBV27	TRBJ2-6	ASSLNWANVLT
TRBV7-7	TRBJ1-5	ASSLATDQPQH